A selection of T cell receptor beta chains follows, all from one sample in a study of T cell responses to AZD1222 COVID-19 vaccine. Sequencing was performed with immunoSEQ multiplex PCR; in TCRdb, only in-frame clones are kept and a portion is missing. The sample lists 75,000 to 100,000 clones; over 75% were seen once. Sequenced here: peripheral blood, sampled on day 0 of AZD1222 vaccination. The origin of the receptors is an adult in good health. CDR3s include the opening cysteine and the closing phenylalanine or tryptophan. The order of the fields is D gene, J gene, clone size, V gene, CDR3 length, CDR3 protein, CDR3 DNA. D genes are given only for firm matches. Clone size is shown for a subset of rows, as once, few, many or a class of expanded clone.

NA,TRBJ1-6,NA,TRBV27,14,CASSLGAGYSPLHF,TGTGCCAGCAGTTTAGGCGCCGGCTATTCACCCCTCCACTTT
TRBD1,TRBJ1-5,NA,TRBV28,16,CASRSDRARINQPQHF,TGTGCCAGCAGATCGGACAGGGCCAGAATCAATCAGCCCCAGCATTTT
TRBD2,TRBJ2-7,NA,TRBV5-1,16,CASSLAPSGRTYEQYF,TGCGCCAGCAGCTTGGCCCCTAGCGGCCGAACCTACGAGCAGTACTTC
NA,TRBJ1-6,once,TRBV7-8,15,CASTPSGGLGSPLHF,TGTGCCAGCACCCCGTCGGGCGGCTTAGGGTCACCCCTCCACTTT
NA,TRBJ1-6,NA,TRBV3-1/TRBV3-2,17,CASSQVPTTGPNSPLHF,TGTGCCAGCAGCCAAGTCCCAACGACAGGACCGAATTCACCCCTCCACTTT
NA,TRBJ2-1,NA,TRBV5-4,13,CASSLATVNEQFF,TGTGCCAGCAGCTTGGCTACAGTGAATGAGCAGTTCTTC
NA,TRBJ1-6,NA,TRBV25-1,13,CASRPSDTRPLHF,TGTGCCAGCAGACCCTCGGACACGCGACCCCTCCACTTT
NA,TRBJ1-3,NA,TRBV7-2,16,CASSLGPGSSGNTIYF,TGTGCCAGCAGCTTAGGCCCGGGAAGCTCTGGAAACACCATATATTTT
NA,TRBJ2-7,NA,TRBV4-1,13,CASSQILAFEQYF,TGCGCCAGCAGCCAAATATTAGCGTTCGAGCAGTACTTC
TRBD2,TRBJ2-5,NA,TRBV6-6,15,CASRLAGARQETQYF,TGTGCCAGCAGGCTAGCGGGGGCCCGCCAAGAGACCCAGTACTTC
NA,TRBJ1-1,NA,TRBV7-9,11,CASRDGTEAFF,TGTGCCAGCAGGGATGGGACTGAAGCTTTCTTT
NA,TRBJ2-1,NA,TRBV5-1,14,CASGPGESYNEQFF,TGCGCCAGCGGACCAGGGGAATCTTACAATGAGCAGTTCTTC
NA,TRBJ2-3,NA,TRBV6-5,13,CASSPRHTDTQYF,TGTGCCAGCAGTCCTCGACACACAGATACGCAGTATTTT
TRBD1,TRBJ2-1,NA,TRBV11-3,13,CASSFNRGNEQFF,TGTGCCAGCAGCTTTAACAGGGGCAATGAGCAGTTCTTC
NA,TRBJ2-2,NA,TRBV11-2,14,CASSSGRATGELFF,TGTGCCAGCAGCTCGGGACGGGCCACCGGGGAGCTGTTTTTT
NA,TRBJ1-2,few,TRBV29-1,11,CSVEVNYGYTF,TGCAGCGTTGAGGTTAACTATGGCTACACCTTC
NA,TRBJ2-3,NA,TRBV7-9,15,CASSSRRGGTDTQYF,TGTGCCAGCAGCTCTCGAAGGGGGGGCACAGATACGCAGTATTTT
TRBD1,TRBJ1-6,NA,TRBV6-6,13,CASRQGVNSPLHF,TGTGCCAGCAGGCAGGGGGTCAATTCACCCCTCCACTTT
TRBD1,TRBJ1-6,NA,TRBV28,16,CASSDLPGQYNSPLHF,TGTGCCAGCAGTGACCTTCCGGGACAGTATAATTCACCCCTCCACTTT
NA,TRBJ1-6,NA,TRBV5-1,17,CASSLNPARTYNSPLHF,TGCGCCAGCAGCTTGAATCCCGCCAGAACTTATAATTCACCCCTCCACTTT
TRBD2,TRBJ2-3,NA,TRBV10-1,16,CASSAASGAPVDTQYF,TGCGCCAGCAGTGCGGCGAGCGGGGCCCCGGTCGATACGCAGTATTTT
NA,TRBJ1-1,once,TRBV11-2,14,CASRPTGMNTEAFF,TGTGCCAGCAGACCTACAGGGATGAACACTGAAGCTTTCTTT
NA,TRBJ1-6,NA,TRBV28,15,CASSLGEEHNSPLHF,TGTGCCAGCAGTTTGGGAGAGGAACATAATTCACCCCTCCACTTT
NA,TRBJ2-1,few,TRBV10-3,15,CAISERGDSYNEQFF,TGTGCCATCAGTGAAAGAGGGGACTCCTACAATGAGCAGTTCTTC
NA,TRBJ1-5,NA,TRBV19,13,CASSRQNPQPQHF,TGTGCCAGTAGTAGACAGAACCCTCAGCCCCAGCATTTT
TRBD1,TRBJ1-1,NA,TRBV28,15,CASSLRGRDDTEAFF,TGTGCCAGCAGTTTAAGGGGGCGAGACGACACTGAAGCTTTCTTT
NA,TRBJ1-2,NA,TRBV25-1,14,CASSDEGNFRGYTF,TGTGCCAGCAGTGACGAGGGGAACTTTCGTGGCTACACCTTC
NA,TRBJ2-7,NA,TRBV2,12,CASSGGGGHKYF,TGTGCCAGCAGTGGGGGGGGCGGACATAAGTACTTC
TRBD2,TRBJ2-7,NA,TRBV13,15,CASSLRLAGTYEQYF,TGTGCCAGCAGCTTAAGGTTAGCGGGAACCTACGAGCAGTACTTC
NA,TRBJ2-2,NA,TRBV7-6,14,CASSLVRATGELFF,TGTGCCAGCAGCCTCGTTCGGGCCACCGGGGAGCTGTTTTTT
NA,TRBJ2-7,NA,TRBV2,14,CASSLSRDRYEQYF,TGTGCCAGCAGTCTGTCCCGGGACCGCTACGAGCAGTACTTC
NA,TRBJ2-3,once,TRBV7-2,15,CASSRFGQHTDTQYF,TGTGCCAGCAGCCGCTTCGGACAGCACACAGATACGCAGTATTTT
NA,TRBJ1-4,NA,TRBV19,14,CASSLRDTNEKLFF,TGTGCCAGTTCCCTTCGCGACACTAATGAAAAACTGTTTTTT